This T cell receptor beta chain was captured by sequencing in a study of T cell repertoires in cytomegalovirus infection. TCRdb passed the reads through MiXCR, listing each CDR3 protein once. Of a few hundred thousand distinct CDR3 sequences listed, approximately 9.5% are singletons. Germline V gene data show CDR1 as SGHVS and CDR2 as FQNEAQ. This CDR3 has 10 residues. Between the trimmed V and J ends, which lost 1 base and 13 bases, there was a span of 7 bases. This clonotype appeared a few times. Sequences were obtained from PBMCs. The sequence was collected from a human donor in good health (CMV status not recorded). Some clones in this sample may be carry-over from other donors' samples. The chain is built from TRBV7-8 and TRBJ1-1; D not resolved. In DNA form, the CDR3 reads TGTGCCAGCAGCTTAGGCCCTCGTTTCTTT. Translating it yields CASSLGPRFF.